This T cell receptor (beta chain) emerged from a study of T-cell memory formation after mild COVID-19. Findings of the study overall: Contracting clones from day 15 to 85 showed balanced CD4/CD8; later expanders favored CD4+.

Germline V CDR1 and CDR2: SGHTA, FQGNSA. The CDR3 has 14 amino acids. The germline V and J ends were trimmed by 1 base and 2 bases, with 9 bases remaining between them. This clonotype was counted many times. No antigen is known for it. The authors produced TCR alpha and TCR beta cDNA libraries with sample barcodes and UMIs by 5'RACE using constant-segment primers. One entry per CDR3 protein, called by TCRdb with MiXCR from the 5' RACE reads. The sample yields 300,000 to 400,000 distinct CDR3 sequences, around 15% seen once. The receptor comes from a man in his late teens or twenties who had mild COVID-19 (a few samples of this study predate the infection). Cell type and time point are not known. The sequenced material came from PBMCs or a T cell subset sorted from them (not recorded which). The V gene is TRBV7-2, the J gene TRBJ2-7; D uncertain. The CDR3 DNA sequence: TGTGCCAGCAGCTTAGGGGTCGTTCCCTACGAGCAGTACGTC. Its protein is CASSLGVVPYEQYV.